This entry lists 2 T cell receptor beta chains sequenced from one sample in a study of identical twins. Each CDR3 protein gets one entry after TCRdb re-called the 5' RACE reads with MiXCR. Of hundreds of thousands of distinct CDR3 sequences in the sample, 5.5% to 6.5% were seen once. Sequenced material: naive T cells sorted from blood. These receptors all stem from a man in his late teens or twenties in good health.

The sample holds many counts of this clonotype. The rearrangement links TRBV6-5 to TRBJ1-1; D unclear. The germline gives CDR1 MNHEY, CDR2 SVGAGI. V was shortened by 0 bases and J by 4 bases, with 15 bases between the two germline ends. CDR3 length: 16 amino acids. CDR3: CASSYSTGSRVTEAFF. CDR3 sequence (DNA): TGTGCCAGCAGTTACTCGACGGGGTCGCGGGTCACTGAAGCTTTCTTT.

There are many counts of this clonotype. This chain links TRBV29-1 with TRBJ2-2; 11 bases map to TRBD2. V lost 7 bases, J lost 4 bases, and 5 bases stayed unmatched. The CDR3 covers 14 residues. Germline V CDR1 and CDR2: SQVTM, ANQGSEA. The DNA of the CDR3 is TGCAGCGGGATACTAGCGGGAGTCACCGGGGAGCTGTTTTTT. The encoded protein is CSGILAGVTGELFF.